The 31 T cell receptor beta chains below were found in one sample sequenced in a study of PD-1 blockade in classical Hodgkin lymphoma. Regarding time point: cycle 4 day 1 (C4D1), after around six weeks of nivolumab. There was relapse after autologous stem cell transplantation in every patient, and there was variation in brentuximab vedotin exposure. Using immunoSEQ multiplex PCR, the repertoire was profiled, and TCRdb retains in-frame clones only, with some absent. The repertoire has approximately 93,000 clones, approximately 78% of them found once; the top ten carry just under 9.5%. The sample was peripheral blood mononuclear cells (PBMCs), taken before the fourth cycle of nivolumab. These receptors all stem from a human donor with classical Hodgkin lymphoma.

V and J are TRBV7-9 and TRBJ1-1, with unresolved D. Germline CDR1 is SEHNR and CDR2 is FQNEAQ (reference sequence). V was pared by 2 bases and J by 6 bases, with 10 bases between. The CDR3 sequence is 13 residues long. DNA of the CDR3: TGTGCCAGCAGCTTATGGGGAGTGGCTGAAGCTTTCTTT. This codes for CASSLWGVAEAFF.

The chain employs TRBV10-3 and TRBJ1-1; 7 bases fit TRBD1. Unmatched junction bases numbered 5, after V lost 6 bases and J lost 1 base. Per the germline V gene, CDR1 is ENHRY and CDR2 is SYGVKD. This CDR3 is built from 14 residues. The CDR3 loop reads CAIRTGATNTEAFF. The CDR3 region has the DNA TGTGCCATCAGAACAGGGGCTACGAACACTGAAGCTTTCTTT.

V is TRBV6-5 and J is TRBJ1-2, with no clear D. Germline V gene sequence: CDR1 MNHEY, CDR2 SVGAGI. Between the trimmed V and J ends, which lost 2 bases and 6 bases, there was a span of 13 bases. This CDR3 comprises 14 residues. The DNA of the CDR3 is TGTGCCAGCAGTTACCGCCGGATTGGTCATGGCTACACCTTC. Translation gives CASSYRRIGHGYTF.

The chain employs TRBV9 and TRBJ1-2; D ambiguous. CDR3 size: 12 residues. V lost 0 bases to trimming and J lost 8 bases, with 8 bases between them. Germline V gene sequence: CDR1 SGDLS, CDR2 YYNGEE. CDR3 region: CASSVVGRGYTF. CDR3 bases: TGTGCCAGCAGCGTAGTGGGGAGGGGCTACACCTTC.

V is TRBV4-1 and J is TRBJ1-4; D is uncertain. The ends were cut back, 2 bases at V and 4 bases at J, with 11 bases in the middle. CDR1 and CDR2 (germline): MGHRA, YSYEKL. The CDR3 has 15 residues. The CDR3 region has the DNA TGCGCCAGCAGCCAATGGTACAGCTTTAATGAAAAACTGTTTTTT. It yields the protein CASSQWYSFNEKLFF.

This clone turned up a few times. The V and J genes are TRBV6-6 and TRBJ2-7, with D perhaps matching TRBD1 (6 bases). CDR1 is MNHNY, CDR2 SVGAGI, per germline (reference sequence). CDR3 length: 15 residues. With 6 bases removed from V and 5 bases from J, the gap between germline ends came to 20 bases. CDR3 protein: CASSQQGWRVDEQYF. The CDR3 bases are TGTGCCAGCAGCCAACAGGGCTGGCGGGTCGACGAGCAGTACTTC.

This clone turned up a few times. The J gene is TRBJ2-7, the V gene TRBV6-5; a possible D gene is TRBD2 (5 bases). This CDR3 contains 12 residues. The V gene's germline CDR1 is MNHEY and CDR2 SVGAGI. Trimming removed 10 bases from V and 0 bases from J, with 10 bases in between. The CDR3 here is CATTGSSYEQYF. DNA for the CDR3: TGTGCCACTACGGGGAGCTCCTACGAGCAGTACTTC.

The CDR3 loop is CASSQIAESQQYF. CDR3 DNA: TGTGCCAGCAGCCAAATCGCTGAGTCTCAGCAGTACTTC. The chain links TRBV7-2 to TRBJ2-7; D unclear. In germline, CDR1 is SGHTA, CDR2 FQGNSA. This CDR3 comprises 13 residues. V was clipped by 5 bases and J by 8 bases, with 16 bases between them.

The chain combines TRBV18 with TRBJ2-7; 10 bases are shared with TRBD1. After removal of 3 bases from V and 6 bases from J, the junction contained 8 bases not matched to a gene. There are 15 residues in the CDR3. The germline V gene has CDR1 KGHSH and CDR2 LQKENI. CDR3 region: CASSPGQGGNREQYF. CDR3 sequence (DNA): TGTGCCAGCTCACCTGGACAGGGGGGGAATCGCGAGCAGTACTTC.

J is TRBJ1-2 and V is TRBV6-5, with D unclear. V lost 6 bases and J lost 4, with 15 bases in between. The V gene's germline CDR1 is MNHEY and CDR2 SVGAGI. The CDR3 runs to 14 residues. This CDR3 is CASSVWLRGYGYTF. The CDR3 DNA sequence: TGTGCCAGCAGCGTGTGGTTGCGGGGCTATGGCTACACCTTC.

This clone showed up just a few times. The chain has TRBV7-2 and TRBJ2-7, with D unclear. CDR3 length: 15 amino acids. Germline-derived CDR1 and CDR2 are SGHTA and FQGNSA. With 2 bases removed from V and 0 bases from J, the gap between germline ends came to 11 bases. CDR3 protein: CASSLLRVSSYEQYF. The CDR3, as DNA: TGTGCCAGCAGCTTACTACGGGTCAGCTCCTACGAGCAGTACTTC. The variable domain in full, completed from reference TRBV7-2 and TRBJ2-7, reads GAGVSQSPSNKVTEKGKDVELRCDPISGHTALYWYRQSLGQGLEFLIYFQGNSAPDKSGLPSDRFSAERTGGSVSTLTIQRTQQEDSAVYLCASSLLRVSSYEQYFGPGTRLTVT.

The chain uses TRBV19 and TRBJ1-1; a weak D match, TRBD1 (5 bases). The CDR3 has 14 residues. Germline assignment: CDR1 LNHDA and CDR2 SQIVND (reference sequence). The V end was cut by 5 bases, the J end by 0 bases, with 10 bases between. The CDR3 protein is CASSVTAVNTEAFF. The CDR3 DNA is TGTGCCAGTAGTGTGACAGCCGTGAACACTGAAGCTTTCTTT.

The J gene is TRBJ1-2, the V gene TRBV6-6; no definite D call. With 7 bases removed from V and 0 bases from J, the gap between germline ends came to 3 bases. Germline V gives CDR1 MNHNY, CDR2 SVGAGI (reference sequence). CDR3 length: 11 residues. The CDR3 nucleotides read TGTGCCAGCAAAGCTAACTATGGCTACACCTTC. It translates to CASKANYGYTF.

The rearrangement joins TRBV7-9 to TRBJ2-1; the D gene is possibly TRBD1 (6 bases). CDR3 length: 15 amino acids. V was cut by 5 bases and J by 5 bases, with 16 bases left in between. Germline V gene lookup returns CDR1 SEHNR and CDR2 FQNEAQ (reference sequence). CDR3 region: CASSIHRQDHNEQFF. CDR3 nucleotide sequence: TGTGCCAGCAGCATTCACCGACAGGACCACAATGAGCAGTTCTTC. The full variable domain, completed using reference TRBV7-9 and TRBJ2-1, is DTGVSQNPRHKITKRGQNVTFRCDPISEHNRLYWYRQTLGQGPEFLTYFQNEAQLEKSRLLSDRFSAERPKGSFSTLEIQRTEQGDSAMYLCASSIHRQDHNEQFFGPGTRLTVL.

The gene calls are TRBV9 and TRBJ1-2, with 8 nucleotides matching TRBD1. Per the germline V gene, CDR1 is SGDLS and CDR2 is YYNGEE. V gave up 7 bases and J gave up 0 bases; unmatched junction bases: 2. The CDR3 is 13 residues long. CDR3: CASGTGANYGYTF. The CDR3, as DNA: TGTGCCAGCGGGACAGGTGCTAACTATGGCTACACCTTC. The entire variable domain, with the rest obtained from reference TRBV9 and TRBJ1-2, is as follows: DSGVTQTPKHLITATGQRVTLRCSPRSGDLSVYWYQQSLDQGLQFLIQYYNGEERAKGNILERFSAQQFPDLHSELNLSSLELGDSALYFCASGTGANYGYTFGSGTRLTVV.

The chain uses TRBV10-3 and TRBJ2-7; 12 bases fit TRBD2. The CDR3 is made up of 14 amino acids. CDR1 and CDR2 from the germline V gene are ENHRY and SYGVKD. After removal of 10 bases from V and 2 bases from J, the junction contained 6 bases not matched to a gene. CDR3 region: CATLAGGYTYEQYF. The CDR3 DNA follows: TGTGCCACACTAGCGGGAGGATACACCTACGAGCAGTACTTC.

This clone was seen only once. This chain joins TRBV18 and TRBJ1-2, with 9 bases that match TRBD1. This CDR3 has 13 amino acids. The junction had 8 bases not matched to a gene; V was cut back by 6 bases and J by 9 bases. The V gene's germline CDR1 is KGHSH and CDR2 LQKENI. The CDR3 is CASSEGQGRRYTF. The CDR3 nucleotides read TGTGCCAGCTCGGAGGGACAGGGTAGACGCTACACCTTC.

The V gene is TRBV6-5, the J gene TRBJ2-5; perhaps TRBD2 as D (7 bases). The CDR3 totals 15 residues. The V gene lost 6 bases and the J gene lost 0 bases, with 14 bases spanning the gap. Germline V CDR1 and CDR2: MNHEY, SVGAGI. In DNA form, the CDR3 reads TGTGCCAGCAGACGAAGGGGGGGGGACCAAGAGACCCAGTACTTC. Translated, it gives CASRRRGGDQETQYF.

The CDR3 sequence: CASSRQGSGNQPQHF. The CDR3 nucleotides read TGTGCCAGCAGTCGACAGGGGAGTGGCAATCAGCCCCAGCATTTT. The chain employs TRBV28 and TRBJ1-5; TRBD1 aligns across 8 bases. The CDR3 extends over 15 amino acids. Germline-derived CDR1 and CDR2 are MDHEN and SYDVKM. The junction had 5 bases not matched to a gene; V was cut back by 5 bases and J by 2 bases.

This rearrangement joins TRBV6-5 to TRBJ1-2, with D unresolved. The V gene lost 0 bases and the J gene lost 4 bases, with 12 bases spanning the gap. The V gene's germline CDR1 is MNHEY and CDR2 SVGAGI. The CDR3 totals 15 residues. This CDR3 reads CASSYSNRQGYGYTF. The CDR3 coding sequence is TGTGCCAGCAGTTACTCGAATAGACAAGGCTATGGCTACACCTTC.

V usage is TRBV15 and J usage is TRBJ1-4; D is ambiguous. This CDR3 has 15 amino acids. In germline, CDR1 is LNHNV, CDR2 YYDKDF (reference sequence). V lost 5 bases to trimming and J lost 4 bases, with 14 bases between them. DNA for the CDR3: TGTGCCACCAGCTTACGACGGGAGGGTAATGAAAAACTGTTTTTT. This translates into CATSLRREGNEKLFF.

This clone turned up a few times. J is TRBJ2-1 and V is TRBV6-5; D unresolved. Germline CDR1 and CDR2: MNHEY and SVGAGI. CDR3 length: 15 residues. Trimming removed 2 bases at V and 2 bases at J, with 10 bases between. CDR3 residues: CASSYTPSPYNEQFF. The CDR3 DNA reads TGTGCCAGCAGTTACACGCCCAGCCCCTACAATGAGCAGTTCTTC.

V and J are TRBV30 and TRBJ2-7; tentatively, D is TRBD2 (7 bases). The CDR3 runs to 13 residues. Looked up from germline, CDR1 is GTSNPN and CDR2 is SVGIG (reference sequence). Trimming took 3 bases from V and 3 from J, leaving 12 bases between them. CDR3 protein: CAWRGGAGYEQYF. The CDR3 DNA follows: TGTGCCTGGAGAGGGGGGGCTGGCTACGAGCAGTACTTC. Supplemented by reference TRBV30 and TRBJ2-7, the full variable domain reads SQTIHQWPATLVQPVGSPLSLECTVEGTSNPNLYWYRQAAGRGLQLLFYSVGIGQISSEVPQNLSASRPQDRQFILSSKKLLLSDSGFYLCAWRGGAGYEQYFGPGTRLTVT.

This clone was seen a single time. CDR3 in amino acids: CASSPTDRGNYGYTF. DNA for the CDR3: TGTGCCAGCTCACCAACGGACAGGGGGAACTATGGCTACACCTTC. The V gene is TRBV18, the J gene TRBJ1-2; 10 bases match TRBD1. The CDR3 consists of 15 residues. Germline V gene data show CDR1 as KGHSH and CDR2 as LQKENI. Trimming cost V 2 bases and J 2 bases; bases outside gene matches: 2.

This chain joins TRBV2 and TRBJ2-7; D gene uncertain. Deletions cut 7 bases from V and 3 bases from J, with 4 bases between. The CDR3 runs to 10 residues. Per germline, CDR1 SNHLY and CDR2 FYNNEI. CDR3 region: CASTLYEQYF. The CDR3 DNA is TGTGCCAGCACCCTCTACGAGCAGTACTTC.

Details on this clone: Other DNA sequences in the sample encode the same CDR3. This chain uses TRBV2 with TRBJ2-5, with D possibly TRBD1 on 7 matching bases. Germline loops: CDR1 SNHLY, CDR2 FYNNEI. V shed 4 bases and J shed 4 bases, with 10 bases lying between them. The CDR3 length is 13 residues. For the CDR3, the DNA is TGTGCCAGCAGTGCGCAGGGGGGAGAGACCCAGTACTTC. It encodes CASSAQGGETQYF.

J is TRBJ2-7 and V is TRBV28; 9 nucleotides agree with TRBD1. J was trimmed by 1 base and V by 6 bases; bases with no gene match: 7. The length of the CDR3 is 15 residues. Germline CDR1 reads MDHEN; CDR2 reads SYDVKM. CDR3 coding DNA: TGTGCCAGCAGAATCCCCGGGACAGGGTCCTACGAGCAGTACTTC. This codes for CASRIPGTGSYEQYF.

The chain carries TRBV7-2 and TRBJ2-1, with 7 positions matching TRBD2. The V and J ends lost 4 bases and 5 bases, in that order; junction bases with no gene match: 8. The CDR3 has 15 residues. Germline loops: CDR1 SGHTA, CDR2 FQGNSA. The CDR3 sequence: CASSSSGKANNEQFF. CDR3 coding DNA: TGTGCCAGCAGCTCTAGCGGAAAGGCTAACAATGAGCAGTTCTTC.

This clone was picked up a small number of times. The CDR3 spells CASSELGGGDQETQYF. CDR3 coding DNA: TGTGCCAGCAGTGAACTTGGCGGGGGGGACCAAGAGACCCAGTACTTC. The chain joins TRBV25-1 to TRBJ2-5; 9 positions agree with TRBD2. Losses at the gene ends were 2 bases for V and 0 bases for J; bases not matched to a gene: 4. The CDR3 runs to 16 residues. Germline lookup yields CDR1 MGHDK and CDR2 SYGVNS.

V gene TRBV6-4 combines with J gene TRBJ2-1; D gene unclear. The CDR3 has 12 amino acids. Trimming shortened V by 0 bases and J by 14 bases, and 11 bases separated the two germline ends. Germline values: CDR1 MRHNA, CDR2 SNTAGT. This CDR3 reads CASSDSVGNKFF. The CDR3 DNA reads as TGTGCCAGCAGTGACTCTGTGGGAAACAAGTTCTTC.

This clone turned up a few times. The chain joins TRBV9 to TRBJ2-1; TRBD2 matches 9 bases. This CDR3 is 18 amino acids long. Losses at the gene ends were 3 bases for V and 6 bases for J; bases not matched to a gene: 16. From germline, CDR1 is SGDLS and CDR2 YYNGEE. For the CDR3, the DNA is TGTGCCAGCAGCGCCTCCCCAATACTAGCGGGCCTTCCCAATGAGCAGTTCTTC. Translated, it gives CASSASPILAGLPNEQFF.